The subject of this entry is one T cell receptor (beta chain). Which antigen it targets is not known. Base qualities are not recorded, but no much larger clone differs from it by a single base. Here V drops 8 bases and J drops 4 bases, and the junction holds 14 bases not matched to any gene. CDR1 and CDR2, looked up from the germline V gene, are MGHRA and YSYEKL. The CDR3 goes from the cysteine to the phenylalanine over 15 residues. CDR3 DNA only is kept here, 45 bases in frame from base 1. These data come from a study of low-dose radiotherapy and immunotherapy resistance in tumors (dated by TCRdb to between 2021 and 2024). Context from the whole study: Cohort 1 received 0.5 Gy per fraction every 2 weeks, with a prescribed total PTV dose of 6.5 Gy. For Cohort 2, the dose was 1 Gy per fraction given every two weeks, adding up to 13 Gy in total across 26 weeks. Patients were given nivolumab as a 240 mg flat dose every two weeks and ipilimumab at 1 mg/kg every six weeks, with both drugs delivered intravenously. Cyclophosphamide 200 mg/m2 was administered intravenously every two weeks, one day before each radiation and immunotherapy administration. Starting on cycle 1 day 1, patients took 300 mg of aspirin by mouth once daily for four cycles. Randomization of trial participants into treatment groups was not performed. Eight patients were included in the translational analysis, namely three from the first dose cohort plus the first five from the second dose cohort.

The time point label, as the study defines it: before trial treatment. Donors were enrolled in RACIN, a single-arm phase I dose-escalation trial combining nivolumab, ipilimumab, aspirin, low-dose cyclophosphamide and low-dose radiotherapy. Patients were eligible if they had advanced solid tumors that were TIL-negative. To make first-strand cDNA, Superscript III was used along with a set of TRAV- and TRBV-specific primers so that both the TCRalpha and TCRbeta chains were covered. TCRs were amplified for 15 to 20 PCR cycles with Phusion, using a constant-region primer paired with the adapter attached to the V primers. The isolated mRNA was amplified using the MessageAmp II aRNA Amplification Kit, with in vitro transcription performed for about 15 hours at 37 degrees C. The Dynabeads mRNA DIRECT Purification Kit was used to isolate mRNA for TCR sequencing. Indexed Illumina adapters were added in a second 25-cycle Phusion PCR, and the resulting products were purified with AMPure XP beads. An Illumina MiniSeq instrument was used to deep-sequence the TCRalpha and TCRbeta libraries. The paper's data handling went like this. Custom Perl scripts pooled TCR sequences encoding the same protein, removed out-of-frame sequences and computed each clonotype's abundance. Any TCR sequence backed by just one read was left out of the analysis. Repertoire metrics included Shannon entropy, Gini index, clonality, richness, and frequency of TCRs shared between repertoires. TCRdb handled the public reads itself, with Q25 trimming in fastp and clone calling in MiXCR, and kept productive beta chains. Rows with a matching CDR3 protein are joined into one entry that keeps the most common DNA and genes. These V and J calls rely on TCRdb rather than the paper's analysis. This sample has nearly 95,000 distinct CDR3 sequences in its table, and 9.4% of those were observed once. The leading ten clones occupy under 1.1% of the sample.

The clonotype originates from a male donor with prostate cancer. The sequences come from PBMCs, collected before treatment. The chain is encoded by TRBV4-1 joined to TRBJ2-7, with 7 bases aligning to TRBD2. The nucleotides read TGCGCCAGCTCAACAGGATACGCGGGAGCTTACGAGCAGTACTTC. This gives the protein CASSTGYAGAYEQYF.